The 16 T cell receptor beta chains below were found in one sample sequenced in a study of T cells in tuberculosis (dated by TCRdb to the late 2010s). PBMC were thawed, rested overnight, stained with GMM-loaded CD1B tetramer, a Live/Dead dye and anti-CD3, and then sorted on a FACS Aria II. C32 glucose monomycolate purified from Rhodococcus equi was loaded onto CD1B tetramers. Library generation was performed with the immunoSEQ multiplex PCR assay. Drawn from immuneACCESS, this table holds only the in-frame rearrangements with V and J called that TCRdb kept. Clones are partly lost; checked studies trace under half to an unresolved V gene and leave the rest unexplained. This sample holds 88,000 or so clones; just over 90% were observed only once. Around 1.8% of the sample belongs to the ten largest clones. The source material was CD1b-GMM tetramer-negative cells sorted from PBMCs. The sample's cell subset or site label, decoded: T cells not binding CD1B-GMM tetramer, sorted from same donor. All receptors derive from an adult woman with latent tuberculosis.

The rearrangement links TRBV18 to TRBJ1-5, with 8 bases that match TRBD1. Germline V gene sequence: CDR1 KGHSH, CDR2 LQKENI. This CDR3 spans 18 amino acids. Trimming removed 3 bases from V and 5 bases from J; junction bases left unmatched: 15. The CDR3 nucleotides read TGTGCCAGCTCACCCTTCCCCTCCCTGGACAGGGACCATCAGCCCCAGCATTTT. This encodes CASSPFPSLDRDHQPQHF.

Here the CDR3 DNA reads TGTGCCAGCAGTTTCCAGGGAGGTACGTACAATGAGCAGTTCTTC. This codes for CASSFQGGTYNEQFF. The chain carries TRBV28 and TRBJ2-1, with a possible D match to TRBD2 (6 bases). CDR1 MDHEN and CDR2 SYDVKM come from the germline V gene. The ends were cut back, 3 bases at V and 4 bases at J, with 13 bases in the middle. The CDR3 covers 15 residues.

This clone has more than one count but fewer than ten. The chain joins TRBV28 to TRBJ1-3, with D perhaps TRBD1 (6 bases). CDR1 MDHEN and CDR2 SYDVKM come from the germline V gene. CDR3 length: 16 residues. V lost 5 bases to trimming and J lost 4 bases, with 18 bases between them. The CDR3 DNA reads as TGTGCCAGCAGTCATATTCCACAGGGTGGGGGAAACACCATATATTTT. Amino acid sequence: CASSHIPQGGGNTIYF.

The chain recombines TRBV5-1 with TRBJ1-2; maybe TRBD1 (6 bases). V lost 2 bases and J 0 bases, leaving 14 bases between the germline ends. CDR3 size: 16 residues. The V gene's germline CDR1 is SGHRS and CDR2 YFSETQ. The CDR3 sequence is CASSFTTGEPNYGYTF. The CDR3 DNA is TGCGCCAGCAGCTTTACGACAGGCGAACCTAACTATGGCTACACCTTC.

The chain has TRBV14 and TRBJ2-2; 7 positions agree with TRBD1. The CDR3 sequence is 17 residues long. Germline V CDR1 and CDR2: SGHDN, FVKESK. Unmatched junction bases numbered 6, after V lost 0 bases and J lost 2 bases. CDR3 nucleotide sequence: TGTGCCAGCAGCCAAGATAGTGGACAGGCAAACACCGGGGAGCTGTTTTTT. It encodes CASSQDSGQANTGELFF. The variable domain in full, completed from reference TRBV14 and TRBJ2-2, reads EAGVTQFPSHSVIEKGQTVTLRCDPISGHDNLYWYRRVMGKEIKFLLHFVKESKQDESGMPNNRFLAERTGGTYSTLKVQPAELEDSGVYFCASSQDSGQANTGELFFGEGSRLTVL.

In its sample, this clone was seen once. This sequence joins TRBV5-1 and TRBJ2-3, with D uncertain. Trimming removed 1 base from V and 4 bases from J, with 13 bases in between. The CDR3 is 15 amino acids. Germline-derived CDR1 and CDR2 are SGHRS and YFSETQ. The CDR3 protein is CASSLPSSAPDTQYF. CDR3 DNA: TGCGCCAGCAGCTTGCCCTCCTCAGCGCCAGATACGCAGTATTTT.

The rearrangement uses TRBV27 and TRBJ1-2, with 7 bases fitting TRBD1. Germline V gene sequence: CDR1 MNHEY, CDR2 SMNVEV (reference sequence). The ends lost 6 bases at V and 10 bases at J; junction bases unmatched: 5. CDR3 size: 11 residues. Here the CDR3 reads CASRAEGAYTF. The CDR3 nucleotides read TGTGCCAGCAGAGCAGAGGGGGCCTACACCTTC.

This chain links TRBV6-6 with TRBJ2-5; TRBD2 matches at 8 bases. V lost 7 bases to trimming and J lost 3 bases; unmatched junction nucleotides: 10. This CDR3 region has 15 residues. Looked up from germline, CDR1 is MNHNY and CDR2 is SVGAGI (reference sequence). The CDR3 spells CASTQGGLGEETQYF. CDR3 in DNA: TGTGCCAGCACCCAAGGGGGACTAGGGGAAGAGACCCAGTACTTC.

The chain links TRBV9 to TRBJ2-5; the D gene is possibly TRBD2 (5 bases). The CDR3 runs 13 residues. CDR1 is SGDLS and CDR2 is YYNGEE in the germline V gene. The V end was cut by 4 bases, the J end by 4 bases, with 11 bases between. This CDR3 reads CASSPGILETQYF. The CDR3 DNA follows: TGTGCCAGCAGCCCCGGGATTTTAGAGACCCAGTACTTC.

This chain uses TRBV19 with TRBJ1-2; possible D gene TRBD1, 5 bases. Trimming left V 3 bases short and J 5 bases short, with 13 bases between. The CDR3 has 14 amino acids. CDR1 LNHDA and CDR2 SQIVND come from the germline V gene (reference sequence). CDR3 sequence reads: CASSISAGLYGYTF. In DNA, the CDR3 is TGTGCCAGTAGTATCTCGGCAGGGCTTTATGGCTACACCTTC.

The chain joins TRBV18 to TRBJ2-1; the match to TRBD2 covers 11 bases. V lost 3 bases, J lost 1 base, and 2 bases stayed unmatched. Germline loops: CDR1 KGHSH, CDR2 LQKENI. The CDR3 has 16 amino acids. The CDR3 protein is CASSPPSGGSYNEQFF. CDR3 coding DNA: TGTGCCAGCTCACCGCCTAGCGGGGGGTCCTACAATGAGCAGTTCTTC.

The sample holds one count of this clone. The chain has TRBV5-1 and TRBJ2-7, with 13 positions matching TRBD2. The CDR3 sequence is 15 residues long. Germline V gene lookup returns CDR1 SGHRS and CDR2 YFSETQ. With 0 bases clipped from V and 6 bases from J, the junction kept 3 bases outside the gene matches. The CDR3 loop reads CASSLVLAGGREQYF. The CDR3 coding sequence is TGCGCCAGCAGCTTGGTACTAGCGGGGGGGCGCGAGCAGTACTTC.

The V call is TRBV19, the J call TRBJ2-6; 8 nucleotides line up with TRBD1. This CDR3 region has 17 residues. V was clipped by 9 bases and J by 2 bases; unmatched bases: 12. From germline, CDR1 is LNHDA and CDR2 SQIVND (reference sequence). The CDR3 DNA reads as TGTGCCAGCCTGGAGGGCAGGGGGCGTCCTGGGGCCAACGTCCTGACTTTC. It encodes CASLEGRGRPGANVLTF. Drawing the rest from reference TRBV19 and TRBJ2-6, the complete variable domain is DGGITQSPKYLFRKEGQNVTLSCEQNLNHDAMYWYRQDPGQGLRLIYYSQIVNDFQKGDIAEGYSVSREKKESFPLTVTSAQKNPTAFYLCASLEGRGRPGANVLTFGAGSRLTVL.

This chain joins TRBV5-6 and TRBJ1-6, with 7 bases that match TRBD1. With 5 bases clipped from V and 0 bases from J, the junction kept 8 bases outside the gene matches. The germline V gene encodes CDR1 SGHDT and CDR2 YYEEEE. CDR3 size: 17 residues. The CDR3 region has the DNA TGTGCCAGCAGAGTGACAGGGATAAGCTCCTATAATTCACCCCTCCACTTT. Residues: CASRVTGISSYNSPLHF. Filled out from reference TRBV5-6 and TRBJ1-6, the complete variable domain reads DAGVTQSPTHLIKTRGQQVTLRCSPKSGHDTVSWYQQALGQGPQFIFQYYEEEERQRGNFPDRFSGHQFPNYSSELNVNALLLGDSALYLCASRVTGISSYNSPLHFGNGTRLTVT.

This chain joins TRBV6-1 and TRBJ1-5, with 9 bases fitting TRBD1. The ends lost 4 bases at V and 7 bases at J; junction bases unmatched: 14. The length of the CDR3 is 17 residues. Germline V gives CDR1 MNHNS, CDR2 SASEGT. Here the CDR3 reads CASSAGQGTLKEQPQHF. The CDR3 nucleotides are TGTGCCAGCAGTGCTGGACAGGGGACGCTCAAAGAGCAGCCCCAGCATTTT.

The chain carries TRBV5-4 and TRBJ1-2, with TRBD1 matching 8 bases. V gave up 6 bases and J gave up 8 bases; unmatched junction bases: 15. Germline-derived CDR1 and CDR2 are SGHNT and YYREEE (reference sequence). This CDR3 is 15 amino acids long. The CDR3, as DNA: TGTGCCAGCACCCGTTCGGTGCAGGGGGCAAGGGGCTACACCTTC. It is translated as CASTRSVQGARGYTF.